What follows describes a single T cell receptor beta chain. Germline assignment: CDR1 SQVTM and CDR2 ANQGSEA. The V segment lost 6 bases and the J segment 3 bases; nucleotides outside the gene matches: 6. This CDR3 is 14 amino acids long. This entry is derived from a study of neoadjuvant anti-PD-1 for oral cavity cancer. The assay was immunoSEQ multiplex PCR, and TCRdb's table has in-frame clones only and misses some. Seen here are tens of thousands of clones, about 83% observed once, and the top ten hold around 3.7%. This rearrangement joins TRBV29-1 to TRBJ2-2; 8 nucleotides agree with TRBD2. This receptor was taken from a person between 40 and 79 years old with oral cavity squamous cell carcinoma. The specimen was PBMCs, collected before nivolumab (anti-PD-1) treatment. CDR3 loop: CSVGGGRDTGELFF. For the CDR3, the DNA is TGCAGCGTCGGGGGGGGTCGCGACACCGGGGAGCTGTTTTTT.